The T cell receptor beta chain described here comes from a study of cytomegalovirus exposure and HLA in healthy donors. This CDR3 comprises 14 residues. Germline assignment: CDR1 SGHTA and CDR2 FQGTGA. The V end lost 5 bases, the J end lost 4 bases, and 14 bases lay between the germline ends. PCR was performed using 60 Vbeta and 13 Jbeta primers. Only in-frame clones appear in the TCRdb table, and some are missing; sequencing was by immunoSEQ multiplex PCR. The repertoire holds 270,000 or so clones, 70% to 90% seen once, with about 4% in the top ten. Study findings and constraints: In an earlier analysis, about 90% or about 30%: the productive usage of most TCR beta V segments. A later analysis linked a missense variant in DCLRE1C to the trimming of TCR beta V and J genes. Usually a TCR sequence was rare, but some public TCRs were found in many donors.

This clone was found once. Its antigen is currently unknown. At collection, donors were nominally healthy, but unrecorded immune exposures were probable. This TCR was recovered from a middle-aged man in good health and CMV-seropositive. This chain connects TRBV7-3 to TRBJ2-5; no reliable D call. Sequenced sample: PBMCs. DNA for the CDR3: TGTGCCAGCAGCCCGAGCTCCGGGTCAGAGACCCAGTACTTC. Translated, it gives CASSPSSGSETQYF.